This T cell receptor beta chain was obtained from a study of cytomegalovirus exposure and HLA in healthy donors. Study-level findings and limits: A later analysis reportedly found fewer N-insertions in an Asian-associated ancestry cluster than the approximately 660-donor mean. Productive status was seen about 87% or about 30% of the time for most TCR beta V segments in an earlier analysis. Later on, an analysis tied about 17,000 TCR beta sequences to HLA alleles at 0.05 false discovery rate. Presence/absence results assume similar sequencing depth per donor, which may not hold.

V gave up 2 bases and J gave up 6 bases, with 6 bases separating them. CDR1 is PRHDT, CDR2 FYEKMQ, per germline (reference sequence). The CDR3 sequence is 12 residues long. The study ran its PCR with 60 Vbeta and 13 Jbeta primers. Produced via immunoSEQ multiplex PCR; TCRdb's table is partial and in-frame only. The sample has about 120,000 clones; over 70% are singletons. About this clone itself: Antigen: not known.

The rearrangement uses TRBV13 and TRBJ2-3; no firm D call. The TCR was taken from a woman in her 50s in good health and CMV-seronegative. Sequencing used PBMCs. CDR3 amino acids: CASSLISDTQYF. DNA of the CDR3: TGTGCCAGCAGCTTAATCTCCGATACGCAGTATTTT.